The 22 T cell receptor beta chains reported below all come from one sample, sequenced in a study of blood T cell repertoires in COVID-19. Measured with immunoSEQ multiplex PCR; TCRdb has only the in-frame clones, and not every one. This repertoire shows over 200,000 clones, over 75% found once; its top ten account for around 3.7%. The sequenced sample was PBMCs or T cells enriched from blood (not recorded which). The receptors originated from a woman younger than 45 who had been exposed to COVID-19.

V is TRBV5-1 and J is TRBJ1-4; D not certain. The CDR3 is 14 amino acids. Germline CDR1 reads SGHRS; CDR2 reads YFSETQ. The V gene lost 4 bases and the J gene lost 5 bases, with 12 bases spanning the gap. CDR3 nucleotides: TGCGCCAGCAGCACGGGAGTAGGGAATGAAAAACTGTTTTTT. This encodes CASSTGVGNEKLFF.

This sequence joins TRBV4-1 and TRBJ1-1; 8 bases fit TRBD1. Germline CDR1 reads MGHRA; CDR2 reads YSYEKL. J was trimmed by 10 bases and V by 0 bases; bases with no gene match: 7. This CDR3 is built from 14 residues. CDR3 nucleotides: TGCGCCAGCAGCCAAGATAGACTAACAGGGGGAGCTTTCTTT. Its translation: CASSQDRLTGGAFF.

The chain recombines TRBV6-1 with TRBJ2-1; 8 nucleotides agree with TRBD2. The germline CDR1 and CDR2 sequences are MNHNS and SASEGT. V trimming: 4 bases; J trimming: 8 bases; junction bases outside the gene matches: 10. This CDR3 comprises 15 residues. The CDR3 protein is CASSVASGPRDEQFF. The CDR3 DNA sequence: TGTGCCAGCAGTGTAGCTAGCGGGCCCAGAGATGAGCAGTTCTTC.

The V call is TRBV7-3, the J call TRBJ2-7; 8 bases are shared with TRBD1. The CDR3 totals 15 residues. The germline CDR1 and CDR2 sequences are SGHTA and FQGTGA. V dropped 5 bases and J dropped 7; count of bases not matched to a gene: 13. In nucleotides, the CDR3 is TGTGCCAGCAGCCAGAACAGGGGGGAACGGGAAGAGCAGTACTTC. It codes for CASSQNRGEREEQYF.

The genes are TRBV7-9 and TRBJ2-3; D not certain. Germline-derived CDR1 and CDR2 are SEHNR and FQNEAQ (reference sequence). The CDR3 consists of 13 residues. Deletions cut 5 bases from V and 4 bases from J, with 10 bases between. This CDR3 reads CASSLVAPDTQYF. In DNA, the CDR3 is TGTGCCAGCAGCCTTGTAGCCCCAGATACGCAGTATTTT.

The rearrangement joins TRBV5-6 to TRBJ2-2; 8 bases align to TRBD1. CDR1 is SGHDT, CDR2 YYEEEE, per germline. The CDR3 has 15 residues. Losses at the gene ends were 4 bases for V and 6 bases for J; bases not matched to a gene: 8. The CDR3 sequence is CASSQRTGIAGELFF. CDR3 DNA sequence: TGTGCCAGCAGCCAAAGGACAGGGATTGCCGGGGAGCTGTTTTTT. Full variable domain (rest looked up from reference TRBV5-6 and TRBJ2-2): DAGVTQSPTHLIKTRGQQVTLRCSPKSGHDTVSWYQQALGQGPQFIFQYYEEEERQRGNFPDRFSGHQFPNYSSELNVNALLLGDSALYLCASSQRTGIAGELFFGEGSRLTVL.

Concerning this clone: The junction departs from the called germline gene at one end, perhaps through a read error. The chain combines TRBV28 with TRBJ2-3, with 9 bases lining up with TRBD2. CDR3 length: 13 residues. Germline CDR1 reads MDHEN; CDR2 reads SYDVKM. CDR3 nucleotide sequence: TGTGCGAGCATAGCGGGAGTAGCAGATACGCAGTATTTT. It specifies CASIAGVADTQYF.

CDR3 sequence (DNA): TGTGCCAGCAGCCGAGGGACAGCCTTTAATGAAAAACTGTTTTTT. The encoded protein is CASSRGTAFNEKLFF. The chain is built from TRBV7-8 and TRBJ1-4; 7 positions match TRBD1. Germline lookup yields CDR1 SGHVS and CDR2 FQNEAQ. This CDR3 comprises 15 residues. V gave up 5 bases and J gave up 4 bases; unmatched junction bases: 7. Using reference TRBV7-8 and TRBJ1-4 for the parts outside the CDR3, the full variable domain is GAGVSQSPRYKVAKRGQDVALRCDPISGHVSLFWYQQALGQGPEFLTYFQNEAQLDKSGLPSDRFFAERPEGSVSTLKIQRTQQEDSAVYLCASSRGTAFNEKLFFGSGTQLSVL.

The chain uses TRBV7-8 and TRBJ1-5; no clear D. This CDR3 is 13 amino acids long. Deletions cut 1 base from V and 7 bases from J, with 8 bases between. CDR1 and CDR2 (germline): SGHVS, FQNEAQ. CDR3: CASSLGSPQPQHF. The CDR3 region has the DNA TGTGCCAGCAGCTTAGGCAGTCCGCAGCCCCAGCATTTT.

This clone showed up many times. The chain couples TRBV6-5 to TRBJ2-7, with D perhaps TRBD1 (5 bases). Germline assignment: CDR1 MNHEY and CDR2 SVGAGI. CDR3 size: 13 residues. V was pared by 2 bases and J by 5 bases, with 10 bases between. The CDR3 spells CASSYPGRDEQYF. The CDR3, as DNA: TGTGCCAGCAGTTACCCGGGCAGGGACGAGCAGTACTTC.

For the CDR3, the DNA is TGTGCCAGCAGCCCACGGGACTTGTACTACGAGCAGTACTTC. Translation gives CASSPRDLYYEQYF. The genes are TRBV11-2 and TRBJ2-7; a possible D gene is TRBD2 (6 bases). The CDR3 is 14 residues long. Trimming pared 5 bases from V and 3 bases from J, leaving 14 bases between. Per the germline V gene, CDR1 is SGHAT and CDR2 is FQNNGV.

This chain connects TRBV19 to TRBJ1-5, with 9 bases identical to TRBD1. J gave up 6 bases and V 1 base, and 4 bases lay outside the gene matches. Germline CDR1 LNHDA, CDR2 SQIVND (reference sequence). The CDR3 covers 15 residues. The CDR3 spells CASSIGTGDGQPQHF. DNA for the CDR3: TGTGCCAGTAGTATAGGGACAGGGGACGGTCAGCCCCAGCATTTT.

This chain joins TRBV28 and TRBJ2-3, with a weak D call TRBD1 (6 bases). V was clipped by 10 bases and J by 11 bases, with 25 bases between them. The CDR3 contains 14 residues. Germline assignment: CDR1 MDHEN and CDR2 SYDVKM. DNA for the CDR3: TGTGCCATCACGCTCGATCGAACAGGGCGAGGGCAGTATTTT. This translates into CAITLDRTGRGQYF.

This chain connects TRBV6-5 to TRBJ1-2; D is ambiguous. The V and J ends lost 4 bases and 8 bases respectively, with 14 bases between them. The CDR3 runs 13 residues. Germline CDR1 MNHEY, CDR2 SVGAGI. This CDR3 reads CASSSSFLRGYTF. Here the CDR3 DNA reads TGTGCCAGCAGTTCGAGCTTCCTCCGGGGCTACACCTTC.

The chain joins TRBV7-9 to TRBJ2-5, with a possible D match to TRBD1 (5 bases). The V end lost 5 bases, the J end lost 5 bases, and 12 bases lay between the germline ends. Germline V lookup: CDR1 SEHNR, CDR2 FQNEAQ (reference sequence). This CDR3 contains 13 residues. CDR3 in amino acids: CASSQGWLETQYF. The CDR3 DNA reads TGTGCCAGCAGCCAGGGATGGCTCGAGACCCAGTACTTC.

This chain links TRBV28 with TRBJ2-7, with D perhaps TRBD1 (6 bases). The germline V gene has CDR1 MDHEN and CDR2 SYDVKM. The CDR3 contains 15 residues. The germline V and J ends were trimmed by 5 bases and 0 bases, with 14 bases remaining between them. This CDR3 reads CASSRTGSSSYEQYF. The CDR3 nucleotides read TGTGCCAGCAGTCGCACAGGGAGCAGCTCCTACGAGCAGTACTTC.

V usage is TRBV28 and J usage is TRBJ1-4, with 8 bases that match TRBD1. Per the germline V gene, CDR1 is MDHEN and CDR2 is SYDVKM. The junction had 3 bases not matched to a gene; V was cut back by 5 bases and J by 7 bases. This CDR3 is built from 13 residues. CDR3 loop: CASSLDRGEKLFF. In DNA, the CDR3 is TGTGCCAGCAGTCTCGACAGGGGTGAAAAACTGTTTTTT. Drawing the rest from reference TRBV28 and TRBJ1-4, the complete variable domain is DVKVTQSSRYLVKRTGEKVFLECVQDMDHENMFWYRQDPGLGLRLIYFSYDVKMKEKGDIPEGYSVSREKKERFSLILESASTNQTSMYLCASSLDRGEKLFFGSGTQLSVL.

The V call is TRBV2, the J call TRBJ2-1, with 11 bases that match TRBD2. The CDR3 contains 16 residues. Germline lookup yields CDR1 SNHLY and CDR2 FYNNEI. V lost 6 bases and J lost 0; bases outside the gene matches: 4. The CDR3 DNA is TGTGCCAGCAGCGGGACTAGCGGAAGCTCCTACAATGAGCAGTTCTTC. Translated, it gives CASSGTSGSSYNEQFF.

The genes are TRBV5-6 and TRBJ2-7; D not resolved. The ends were cut back, 4 bases at V and 2 bases at J, with 10 bases in the middle. The CDR3 length is 13 residues. Germline CDR1 reads SGHDT; CDR2 reads YYEEEE. CDR3 nucleotides: TGTGCCAGCAGCACTACACTAACCTACGAGCAGTACTTC. Encoded protein: CASSTTLTYEQYF.

This chain joins TRBV2 and TRBJ1-2, with D tentatively TRBD1 (6 bases). The germline V and J ends were trimmed by 3 bases and 4 bases, with 15 bases remaining between them. CDR1 is SNHLY, CDR2 FYNNEI, per germline. The CDR3 is 15 residues long. CDR3 coding DNA: TGTGCCAGCAGTGACTTGGACAGTCTCGTCTATGGCTACACCTTC. It yields the protein CASSDLDSLVYGYTF.

V and J are TRBV9 and TRBJ1-3; 10 nucleotides align to TRBD1. The germline gives CDR1 SGDLS, CDR2 YYNGEE. V lost 0 bases, J lost 2 bases, and 2 bases stayed unmatched. The CDR3 loop spans 16 amino acids. For the CDR3, the DNA is TGTGCCAGCAGCGTAGAAGGGACAGGGGCTGGAAACACCATATATTTT. It translates to CASSVEGTGAGNTIYF.

This chain links TRBV6-5 with TRBJ2-5; TRBD1 might be the D (6 bases). Trimming cost V 6 bases and J 4 bases, with 15 bases left between them. Germline V gene lookup returns CDR1 MNHEY and CDR2 SVGAGI. This CDR3 contains 14 residues. CDR3 DNA sequence: TGTGCCAGCAGCCTACAGGGAAGAGGAGAGACCCAGTACTTC. Its protein is CASSLQGRGETQYF.